This T cell receptor beta chain is drawn from a study of blood T cell repertoires in COVID-19. Study-level background: Sites across the United States, Italy and Spain contributed samples from acute and convalescent COVID-19. T cells, B-cell-depleted T cells, or PBMCs provided the cDNA or gDNA that served as material.

Germline CDR1 and CDR2: SGDLS and YYNGEE. The CDR3 length is 14 residues. Trimming shortened V by 3 bases and J by 3 bases, and 13 bases separated the two germline ends. The count of this clone is one. Per the study methods: The authors estimated nucleated cell counts from reference gene primer amplification. Assay used: immunoSEQ multiplex PCR; TCRdb lists only in-frame clones, some missing. V and J calls and clone size are copied from that table; D and trimming were computed from the DNA. The repertoire holds some 380,000 clones, with around 89% as singletons. This rearrangement joins TRBV9 to TRBJ2-7, with no clear D. The receptor was isolated from a man younger than 30 with active or convalescent COVID-19. Material: peripheral blood. CDR3 DNA sequence: TGTGCCAGCAGCGCAGGCCGAACCCACTACGAGCAGTACTTC. Translation: CASSAGRTHYEQYF. The whole variable domain, remainder taken from reference TRBV9 and TRBJ2-7, is DSGVTQTPKHLITATGQRVTLRCSPRSGDLSVYWYQQSLDQGLQFLIQYYNGEERAKGNILERFSAQQFPDLHSELNLSSLELGDSALYFCASSAGRTHYEQYFGPGTRLTVT.